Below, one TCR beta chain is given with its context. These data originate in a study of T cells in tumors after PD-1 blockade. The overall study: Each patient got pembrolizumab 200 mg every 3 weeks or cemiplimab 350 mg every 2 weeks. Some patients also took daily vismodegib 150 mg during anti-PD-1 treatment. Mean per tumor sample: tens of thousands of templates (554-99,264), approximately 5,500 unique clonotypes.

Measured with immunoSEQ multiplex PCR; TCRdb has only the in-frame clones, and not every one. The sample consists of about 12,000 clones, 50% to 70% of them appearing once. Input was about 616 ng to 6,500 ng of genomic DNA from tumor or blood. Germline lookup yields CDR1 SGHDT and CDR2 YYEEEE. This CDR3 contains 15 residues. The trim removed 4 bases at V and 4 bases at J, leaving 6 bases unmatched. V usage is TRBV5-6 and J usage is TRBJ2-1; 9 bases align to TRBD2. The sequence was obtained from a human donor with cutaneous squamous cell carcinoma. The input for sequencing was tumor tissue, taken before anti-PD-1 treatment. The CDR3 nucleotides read TGTGCCAGCAGCCGCCGGACTAGCGTTTACAATGAGCAGTTCTTC. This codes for CASSRRTSVYNEQFF.